This TCR beta chain comes out of a study of T cell responses to AZD1222 COVID-19 vaccine. From germline, CDR1 is SGHVS and CDR2 FQNEAQ. This CDR3 is 14 amino acids long. V lost 8 bases, J lost 4 bases, and 9 bases stayed unmatched. Sequencing was performed with immunoSEQ multiplex PCR; in TCRdb, only in-frame clones are kept and a portion is missing. The sample contains more than 140,000 clones, about nine tenths of which appear only once. This specimen consisted of peripheral blood, obtained on day 0 of MenACWY control vaccination. V and J are TRBV7-8 and TRBJ2-7, with 9 bases fitting TRBD1. This receptor was identified in an adult in good health. CDR3 coding DNA: TGTGCCAGCCGTCCTCGGGACAGGGTTTACGAGCAGTACTTC. Its translation is CASRPRDRVYEQYF.